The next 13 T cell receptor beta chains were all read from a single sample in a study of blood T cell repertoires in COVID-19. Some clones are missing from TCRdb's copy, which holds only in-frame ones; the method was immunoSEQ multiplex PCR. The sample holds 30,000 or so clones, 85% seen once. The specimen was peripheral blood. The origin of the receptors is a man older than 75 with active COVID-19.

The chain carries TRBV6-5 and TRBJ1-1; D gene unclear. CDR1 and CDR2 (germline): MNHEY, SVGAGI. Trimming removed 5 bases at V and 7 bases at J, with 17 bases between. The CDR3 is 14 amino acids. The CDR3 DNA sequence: TGTGCCAGCAGTCTGAACCCGGTACTTTATGAAGCTTTCTTT. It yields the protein CASSLNPVLYEAFF.

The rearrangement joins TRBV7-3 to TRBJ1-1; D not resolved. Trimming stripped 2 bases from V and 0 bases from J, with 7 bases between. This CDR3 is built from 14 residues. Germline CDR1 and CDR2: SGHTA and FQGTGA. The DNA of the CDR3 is TGTGCCAGCAGCTTAGGCGGGGTGAACACTGAAGCTTTCTTT. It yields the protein CASSLGGVNTEAFF.

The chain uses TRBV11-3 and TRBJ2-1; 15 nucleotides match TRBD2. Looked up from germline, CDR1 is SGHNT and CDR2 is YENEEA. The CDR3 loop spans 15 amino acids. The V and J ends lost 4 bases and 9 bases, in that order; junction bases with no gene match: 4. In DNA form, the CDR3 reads TGTGCCAGCAGCTCCCAGGGACTAGCGGGGGGTGAGCAGTTCTTC. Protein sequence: CASSSQGLAGGEQFF.

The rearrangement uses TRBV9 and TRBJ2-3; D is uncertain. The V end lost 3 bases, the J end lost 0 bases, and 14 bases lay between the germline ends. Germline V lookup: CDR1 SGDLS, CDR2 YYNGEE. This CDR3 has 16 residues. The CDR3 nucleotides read TGTGCCAGCAGCGCGAGGAGAGATACTAGCACAGATACGCAGTATTTT. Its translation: CASSARRDTSTDTQYF.

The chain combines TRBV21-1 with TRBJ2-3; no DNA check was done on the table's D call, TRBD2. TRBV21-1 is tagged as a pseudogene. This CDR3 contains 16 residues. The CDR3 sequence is CASSPRGGAAADTQYF. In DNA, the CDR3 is TGTGCCAGCAGCCCCCGAGGGGGGGCAGCCGCTGATACGCAGTATTTT.

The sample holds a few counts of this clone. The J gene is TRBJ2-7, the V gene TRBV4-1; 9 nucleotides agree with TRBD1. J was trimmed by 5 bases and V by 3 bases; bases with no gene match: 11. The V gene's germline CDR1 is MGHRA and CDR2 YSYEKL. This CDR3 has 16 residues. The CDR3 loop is CASSHLALTGGHEQYF. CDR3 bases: TGCGCCAGCAGCCACCTAGCCCTTACAGGGGGCCACGAGCAGTACTTC.

The DNA of the CDR3 is TGTGCCAGCAGTTCCGACAGGGGAAATTCACCCCTCCACTTT. It translates to CASSSDRGNSPLHF. The V call is TRBV11-2, the J call TRBJ1-6, with TRBD1 identical over 8 bases. The CDR3 totals 14 residues. Germline loops: CDR1 SGHAT, CDR2 FQNNGV. The ends lost 6 bases at V and 7 bases at J; junction bases unmatched: 5.

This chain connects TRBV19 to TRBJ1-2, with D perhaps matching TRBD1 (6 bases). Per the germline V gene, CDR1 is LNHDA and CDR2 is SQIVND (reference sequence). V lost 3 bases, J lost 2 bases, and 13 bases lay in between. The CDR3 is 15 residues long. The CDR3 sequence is CASSMEYTGNYGYTF. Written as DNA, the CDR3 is TGTGCCAGTAGTATGGAATACACAGGGAACTATGGCTACACCTTC. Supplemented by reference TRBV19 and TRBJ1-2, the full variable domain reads DGGITQSPKYLFRKEGQNVTLSCEQNLNHDAMYWYRQDPGQGLRLIYYSQIVNDFQKGDIAEGYSVSREKKESFPLTVTSAQKNPTAFYLCASSMEYTGNYGYTFGSGTRLTVV.

The CDR3 here is CASRSSRGQRDTQYF. CDR3 DNA: TGTGCCAGCCGATCTTCGAGGGGGCAAAGAGATACGCAGTATTTT. The chain combines TRBV3-1 (or the pseudogene TRBV3-2) with TRBJ2-3; TRBD1 agrees at 7 bases. CDR3 length: 15 residues. J was trimmed by 5 bases and V by 8 bases; bases with no gene match: 13. CDR1 is LGHDT, CDR2 YNNKEL, per germline (reference sequence).

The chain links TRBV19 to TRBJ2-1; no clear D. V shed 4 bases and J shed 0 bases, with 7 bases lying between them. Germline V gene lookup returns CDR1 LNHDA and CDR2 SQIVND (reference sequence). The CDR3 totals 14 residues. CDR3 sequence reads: CASSSFNSYNEQFF. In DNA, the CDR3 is TGTGCCAGTAGTAGTTTCAACTCCTACAATGAGCAGTTCTTC.

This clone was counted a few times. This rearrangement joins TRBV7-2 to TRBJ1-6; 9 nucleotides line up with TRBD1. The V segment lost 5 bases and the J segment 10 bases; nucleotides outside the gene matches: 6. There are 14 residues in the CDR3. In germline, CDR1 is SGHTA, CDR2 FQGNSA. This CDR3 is CASSLGQGGSPLHF. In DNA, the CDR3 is TGTGCCAGCAGCCTGGGACAGGGAGGCTCACCCCTCCACTTT.

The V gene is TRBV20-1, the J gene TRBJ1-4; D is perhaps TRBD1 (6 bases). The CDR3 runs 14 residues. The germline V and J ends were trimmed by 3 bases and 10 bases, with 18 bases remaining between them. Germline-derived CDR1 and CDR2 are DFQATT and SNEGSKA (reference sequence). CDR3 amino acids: CSASTTGNLVKLFF. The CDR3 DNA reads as TGCAGTGCTAGTACTACAGGGAATCTGGTAAAACTGTTTTTT.

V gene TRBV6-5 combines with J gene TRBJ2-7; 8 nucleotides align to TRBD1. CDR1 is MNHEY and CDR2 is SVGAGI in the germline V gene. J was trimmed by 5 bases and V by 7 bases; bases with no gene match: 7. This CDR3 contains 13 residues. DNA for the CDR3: TGTGCCAGCACCGTCAAACAGGGGGACGAGCAGTACTTC. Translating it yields CASTVKQGDEQYF.